This TCR beta chain was documented in a study of T cell repertoires in cytomegalovirus infection. Study-wide context: Public signatures in TCR beta pointed to CMV infection and matching HLA type. Points from the study as a whole: The ex vivo response showed dominance by HLA-C-restricted CMV-specific TCR beta clonotypes.

Each CDR3 protein gets one entry after TCRdb re-called the reads with MiXCR. The table lists some 700,000 distinct CDR3 sequences, about 30% of them singletons, with roughly 20% in the top ten. Note on this clonotype: Its antigen is undetermined.

CDR3 length equals 14 residues. CDR1 is SQVTM and CDR2 is ANQGSEA in the germline V gene. Losses at the gene ends were 4 bases for V and 2 bases for J; bases not matched to a gene: 1. The sample consisted of cultured PBMCs, taken from culture after CMV antigen stimulation. The sequence came from a human donor in good health (CMV status not recorded). Some clones in this sample may be carry-over from other donors' samples. The rearrangement uses TRBV29-1 and TRBJ2-3; the match to TRBD2 covers 12 bases. CDR3 loop: CSVGLAGATDTQYF. CDR3 in DNA: TGCAGCGTTGGACTAGCGGGGGCCACAGATACGCAGTATTTT.